This T cell receptor beta chain appears in the sequencing data of a study of PD-1 blockade in classical Hodgkin lymphoma. All patients relapsed after autologous stem cell transplantation, and brentuximab vedotin exposure varied. TCRdb keeps only in-frame clones here, not all; method: immunoSEQ multiplex PCR. The sample has under 30,000 clones; roughly four fifths are singletons. CDR1 SGHTA and CDR2 FQGNSA come from the germline V gene. V lost 1 base and J lost 9, with 13 bases in between. The CDR3 runs 14 residues. Sequenced material: peripheral blood mononuclear cells (PBMCs), taken before the second cycle of nivolumab. This TCR derives from a human donor with classical Hodgkin lymphoma. The chain uses TRBV7-2 and TRBJ2-1; no reliable D call. The CDR3 spells CASSLGQVFGEQFF. In DNA, the CDR3 is TGTGCCAGCAGCTTAGGTCAGGTTTTCGGTGAGCAGTTCTTC.